This record concerns one TCR beta chain sequence. This clonotype is a singleton in its sample. Its antigen has not been determined. Qualities for individual bases were not recorded, and no much larger clone is one base off. On its own, one read is weak support. The CDR3, from cysteine to phenylalanine, totals 17 residues. Only CDR3 DNA is held: 51 bases, read in frame from base 1. Between the V and J ends, shortened by 5 bases and 7 bases respectively, the junction contains 23 bases. From a lookup of the germline V gene (reference sequence), CDR1 and CDR2 are SEHNR and FQNEAQ. Interpreted using the paper, the treatment or condition label stands for: allogeneic hematopoietic cell transplantation with graft depleted of TCRalphabeta T cells and CD19 B cells. TCRalphabeta/CD19-depleted allogeneic hematopoietic cell grafts were given to the transplant recipients, all of whom were children. These data are taken from a study of T-cell reconstitution after alpha-beta-depleted transplantation in children (dated by TCRdb to 2016 to 2017). Regarding the study in general: The study quantitatively tracked T-cell immune reconstitution after TCRalphabeta/CD19-depleted allogeneic hematopoietic cell transplantation in children using TCR repertoire profiling.

On the study overall, not on this receptor specifically: The apparently early alphabetaT-cell count recovery about two months after transplant was reportedly dependent on only several hundred rapidly expanded clones derived from non-depleted graft cells. In some patients, high TCRbeta diversity at day 60 was attributed to recipient T cells and intrathymic progenitors that had survived conditioning. Hyperexpanded clone frequencies declined over subsequent months; after one year, T-cell counts and TCRbeta diversity were mostly attributed to newly produced T cells.

The library relied on PCR. Sequencing was carried out with an Illumina HiSeq 2500. TCR libraries were prepared with molecular barcoding, using unique molecular identifiers to normalize TCRbeta repertoire quantification. TCRdb ran its own pipeline on the public reads, namely fastp trimming at Q25 and MiXCR clone calling, and kept in-frame beta chains. Rows with one shared CDR3 protein collapse into an entry with the most common genes and DNA. This sample comprises about 830,000 distinct CDR3 sequences, roughly 15% of them detected only once. Around 4.5% of the sample comes from the top ten. This TCR came from a male patient between 5 and 17 years old who had a stem cell transplant for acute lymphoblastic leukemia, so the T cells may come from the graft donor. This receptor chain uses TRBV7-9 and TRBJ2-2; the D gene is unclear. The sequences come from PBMCs, mostly from graft donor cells, collected 360 days after TCRalphabeta/CD19-depleted stem cell transplant. CDR3 region: CASSARPPGFRDGELFF. The sequenced DNA: TGTGCCAGCAGCGCCAGACCCCCTGGTTTTCGAGACGGGGAGCTGTTTTTT.